Shown below are 10 T cell receptor beta chains from a single sample sequenced in a study of cytomegalovirus exposure and HLA in healthy donors. This table comes from immunoSEQ multiplex PCR, and its TCRdb copy is limited to in-frame clones, with some not included. The table includes fewer than 200,000 clones, roughly nine tenths detected once. Sample: PBMCs. These receptors were obtained from a woman in her late teens or twenties in good health and CMV-seropositive.

This clone was recorded only once. The rearrangement joins TRBV2 to TRBJ2-5; 13 bases match TRBD2. The CDR3 is 20 residues long. The J segment lost 2 bases and the V segment lost 6 bases, leaving 18 bases of the junction unmatched. Germline assignment: CDR1 SNHLY and CDR2 FYNNEI. The CDR3 region is CASSDTQGLAGRGLQETQYF. The CDR3 DNA follows: TGTGCCAGCAGCGACACCCAGGGACTAGCGGGAAGAGGGCTACAAGAGACCCAGTACTTC.

The genes are TRBV4-1 and TRBJ2-3; 7 bases are a match to TRBD2. Germline CDR1 is MGHRA and CDR2 is YSYEKL. V was clipped by 0 bases and J by 0 bases; unmatched bases: 6. This CDR3 is built from 17 residues. The CDR3 region is CASSQDPPSGSTDTQYF. The CDR3 nucleotides are TGCGCCAGCAGCCAAGACCCTCCTAGCGGAAGCACAGATACGCAGTATTTT.

The chain employs TRBV19 and TRBJ2-7, with D perhaps TRBD2 (6 bases). V shed 2 bases and J shed 2 bases, with 10 bases lying between them. Per germline, CDR1 LNHDA and CDR2 SQIVND (reference sequence). The length of the CDR3 is 14 residues. In DNA form, the CDR3 reads TGTGCCAGTAGTATAACCGGGGGACCCTACGAGCAGTACTTC. The encoded protein is CASSITGGPYEQYF.

This clone is a singleton in its sample. This chain joins TRBV11-2 and TRBJ2-7; 8 bases align to TRBD2. The junction had 9 bases not matched to a gene; V was cut back by 5 bases and J by 6 bases. Germline CDR1 SGHAT, CDR2 FQNNGV. The CDR3 runs to 14 residues. The DNA of the CDR3 is TGTGCCAGCAGCCGACTGGTCGGGAGGGGCGAGCAGTACTTC. It specifies CASSRLVGRGEQYF. Supplemented by reference TRBV11-2 and TRBJ2-7, the full variable domain reads EAGVAQSPRYKIIEKRQSVAFWCNPISGHATLYWYQQILGQGPKLLIQFQNNGVVDDSQLPKDRFSAERLKGVDSTLKIQPAKLEDSAVYLCASSRLVGRGEQYFGPGTRLTVT.

This rearrangement joins TRBV5-4 to TRBJ2-1, with TRBD1 identical over 10 bases. The CDR3 extends over 16 amino acids. V lost 4 bases, J lost 7 bases, and 11 bases stayed unmatched. Germline CDR1 SGHNT, CDR2 YYREEE (reference sequence). The CDR3: CASSTRTGGYRNEQFF. In DNA form, the CDR3 reads TGTGCCAGCAGCACTAGGACAGGGGGGTATCGGAATGAGCAGTTCTTC.

The table lists this clone with a few counts. This sequence joins TRBV27 and TRBJ2-7, with 7 bases that match TRBD2. CDR3 length equals 15 residues. The germline gives CDR1 MNHEY, CDR2 SMNVEV (reference sequence). Trimming at V came to 5 bases and at J to 0 bases, leaving 7 bases not matched to a gene. In nucleotides, the CDR3 is TGTGCCAGCAGTCCTGACCTAGCGGCCTCCTACGAGCAGTACTTC. Translating it yields CASSPDLAASYEQYF.

This clone appeared a single time. V gene TRBV2 combines with J gene TRBJ2-7; 11 nucleotides line up with TRBD1. Germline V gene sequence: CDR1 SNHLY, CDR2 FYNNEI. The CDR3 runs to 12 residues. Trimming at V came to 11 bases and at J to 5 bases, leaving 5 bases not matched to a gene. CDR3 sequence: CAYRTGGHEQYF. In nucleotides, the CDR3 is TGTGCCTACAGGACAGGGGGCCACGAGCAGTACTTC.

A few counts support this clone. V is TRBV13 and J is TRBJ2-3; D is unclear. Between the trimmed V and J ends, which lost 5 bases and 0 bases, there was a span of 6 bases. Germline loops: CDR1 PRHDT, CDR2 FYEKMQ (reference sequence). This CDR3 spans 13 amino acids. The CDR3 is CASSRQSTDTQYF. In nucleotides, the CDR3 is TGTGCCAGCAGCCGCCAGAGCACAGATACGCAGTATTTT.

V and J are TRBV6-5 and TRBJ2-2, with D perhaps TRBD1 (6 bases). This CDR3 has 14 amino acids. Germline V gene lookup returns CDR1 MNHEY and CDR2 SVGAGI. V shed 10 bases and J shed 0 bases, with 12 bases lying between them. DNA of the CDR3: TGTGCCACCCGGGGACAAACGAACACCGGGGAGCTGTTTTTT. Protein: CATRGQTNTGELFF.

The chain links TRBV6-1 to TRBJ1-6; 7 nucleotides agree with TRBD1. The germline V gene has CDR1 MNHNS and CDR2 SASEGT. The CDR3 consists of 14 residues. The trim removed 1 base at V and 13 bases at J, leaving 7 bases unmatched. Here the CDR3 reads CASSEGYRGIPLHF. CDR3 in DNA: TGTGCCAGCAGTGAAGGGTACAGGGGCATCCCCCTCCACTTT.